This T cell receptor beta chain was obtained from a study of shared clonotypes between healthy human individuals. Study outcomes and limitations: An effect of sequencing depth on clonotype sharing among donors was expected.

As to this clone: Its antigen remains unidentified.

The germline V gene has CDR1 SEHNR and CDR2 FQNEAQ (reference sequence). Deletions cut 5 bases from V and 3 bases from J, with 14 bases between. This CDR3 comprises 16 residues. The authors distributed each subset's genomic DNA evenly over several immunoSEQ plates. The protocol was immunoSEQ multiplex PCR, while the TCRdb copy is restricted to in-frame clones and leaves out a portion. The sample has fewer than 650,000 clones; around 78% are singletons. The sequenced sample consisted of PBMCs. V gene TRBV7-9 combines with J gene TRBJ2-6, with D possibly being TRBD2 (5 bases). The source of this sequence is a woman aged 40 to 50 in good health. Some clones in this sample may be carry-over from other donors' samples. CDR3 bases: TGTGCCAGCAGCGCCGAGGGTACTAATGGGGCCAACGTCCTGACTTTC. This sequence encodes CASSAEGTNGANVLTF. Using reference TRBV7-9 and TRBJ2-6 for the parts outside the CDR3, the full variable domain is DTGVSQNPRHKITKRGQNVTFRCDPISEHNRLYWYRQTLGQGPEFLTYFQNEAQLEKSRLLSDRFSAERPKGSFSTLEIQRTEQGDSAMYLCASSAEGTNGANVLTFGAGSRLTVL.